The clone carrying this T cell receptor beta chain occurred once. The antigen remains unidentified. Germline V gene lookup returns CDR1 SEHNR and CDR2 FQNEAQ (reference sequence). Deletions cut 5 bases from V and 6 bases from J, with 23 bases between. This CDR3 is built from 16 residues. Patients got ipilimumab 1 mg/kg beginning 14 to 28 days post-transplant. TCRdb keeps only in-frame clones here, not all; method: immunoSEQ multiplex PCR. The sample holds about 16,000 clones; over 75% are singletons and the top ten take around a fifth. This sample is drawn from a study of ipilimumab plus nivolumab after autologous stem cell transplantation. Study-level information: Median doses per patient: 4 or 5 ipilimumab, seven to nine nivolumab. Both relapsed and primary refractory DLBCL were included.

Study outcomes and limitations: The authors say TCR, Treg and microbiome findings warrant further study.

The sequence came from a male donor with diffuse large B-cell lymphoma. J is TRBJ2-7 and V is TRBV7-9, with D possibly matching TRBD2 (7 bases). The material was PBMCs, obtained in a trial of ipilimumab plus nivolumab as post-transplant consolidation. CDR3 in amino acids: CASSLEGRGAPGEQYF. The DNA of the CDR3 is TGTGCCAGCAGCCTGGAGGGTCGGGGGGCCCCGGGCGAGCAGTACTTC.